This T cell receptor (beta chain) was identified during a study of blood T cell repertoires in COVID-19. Method: immunoSEQ multiplex PCR; TCRdb's copy keeps in-frame clones and lacks some. This table holds roughly 230,000 clones, approximately 83% found once. V shed 4 bases and J shed 9 bases, with 17 bases lying between them. Germline V gene data show CDR1 as SGHTA and CDR2 as FQGTGA. The CDR3 loop spans 14 amino acids. Recruits, aged roughly 18 to 90 years, lived in roughly 22 US areas. The V and J genes are TRBV7-3 and TRBJ2-3; D is uncertain. The TCR sequence derives from a man aged 45-65 years who had recovered from COVID-19. Source material: PBMCs or T cells enriched from blood (not recorded which). The CDR3 region has the DNA TGTGCCAGCAGCTCTGGAGAGGCTGACGGGACGCAGTATTTT. It is translated as CASSSGEADGTQYF.